This paragraph reports one T cell receptor (beta chain). The entry originates in a study of T-cell reconstitution after alpha-beta-depleted transplantation in children. It was with unique molecular identifiers that the TCRbeta library was prepared. TCRdb ran MiXCR on the PCR reads and lists one entry per CDR3 protein. The sample includes 450,000 to 600,000 distinct CDR3 sequences, 15% to 20% of them seen just once. Germline lookup yields CDR1 GTSNPN and CDR2 SVGIG (reference sequence). This CDR3 region has 12 residues. Trimming removed 0 bases from V and 6 bases from J, with 5 bases in between. The sequence was collected from a human donor who donated a stem cell graft to a child with acute lymphoblastic leukemia. Sequenced here: PBMCs from the stem cell graft donor, sampled from the stem cell graft. V and J are TRBV30 and TRBJ2-2; D unclear. The CDR3 sequence is CAWSVGAGELFF. For the CDR3, the DNA is TGTGCCTGGAGTGTTGGGGCCGGGGAGCTGTTTTTT.